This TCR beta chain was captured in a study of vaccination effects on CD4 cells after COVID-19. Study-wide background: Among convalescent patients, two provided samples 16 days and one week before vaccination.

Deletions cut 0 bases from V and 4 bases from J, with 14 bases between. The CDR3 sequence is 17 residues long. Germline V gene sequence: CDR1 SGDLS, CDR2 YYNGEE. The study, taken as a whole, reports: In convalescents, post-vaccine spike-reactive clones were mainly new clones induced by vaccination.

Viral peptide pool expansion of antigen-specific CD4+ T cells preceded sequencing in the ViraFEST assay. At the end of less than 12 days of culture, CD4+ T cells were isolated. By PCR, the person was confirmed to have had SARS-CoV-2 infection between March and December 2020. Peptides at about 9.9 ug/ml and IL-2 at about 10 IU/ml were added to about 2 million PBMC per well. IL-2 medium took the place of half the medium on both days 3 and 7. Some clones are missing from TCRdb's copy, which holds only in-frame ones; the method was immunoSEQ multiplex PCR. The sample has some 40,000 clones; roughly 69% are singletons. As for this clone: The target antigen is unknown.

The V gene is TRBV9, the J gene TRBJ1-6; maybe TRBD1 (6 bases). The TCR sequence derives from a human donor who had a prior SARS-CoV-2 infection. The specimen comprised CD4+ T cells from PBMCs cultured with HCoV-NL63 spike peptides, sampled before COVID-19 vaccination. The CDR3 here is CASSVGGGSPYNSPLHF. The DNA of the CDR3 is TGTGCCAGCAGCGTAGGGGGGGGCAGTCCATATAATTCACCCCTCCACTTT.